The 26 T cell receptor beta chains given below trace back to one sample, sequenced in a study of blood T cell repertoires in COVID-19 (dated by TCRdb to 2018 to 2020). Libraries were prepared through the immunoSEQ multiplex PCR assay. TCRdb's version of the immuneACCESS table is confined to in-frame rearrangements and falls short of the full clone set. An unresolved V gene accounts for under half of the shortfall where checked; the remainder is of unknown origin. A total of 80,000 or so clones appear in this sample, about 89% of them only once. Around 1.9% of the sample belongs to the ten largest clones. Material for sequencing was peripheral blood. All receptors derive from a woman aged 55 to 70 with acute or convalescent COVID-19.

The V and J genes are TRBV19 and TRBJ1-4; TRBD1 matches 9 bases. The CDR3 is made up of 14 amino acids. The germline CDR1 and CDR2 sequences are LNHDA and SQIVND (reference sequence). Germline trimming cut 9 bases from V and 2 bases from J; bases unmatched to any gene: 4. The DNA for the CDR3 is TGTGCCAGCGTTACAGGGGGCACTAATGAAAAACTGTTTTTT. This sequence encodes CASVTGGTNEKLFF. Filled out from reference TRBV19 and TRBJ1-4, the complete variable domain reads DGGITQSPKYLFRKEGQNVTLSCEQNLNHDAMYWYRQDPGQGLRLIYYSQIVNDFQKGDIAEGYSVSREKKESFPLTVTSAQKNPTAFYLCASVTGGTNEKLFFGSGTQLSVL.

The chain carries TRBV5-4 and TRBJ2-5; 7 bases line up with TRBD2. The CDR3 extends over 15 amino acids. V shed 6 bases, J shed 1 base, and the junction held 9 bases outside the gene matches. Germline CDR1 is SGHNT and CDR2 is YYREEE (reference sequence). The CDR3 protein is CASTVSGPPQETQYF. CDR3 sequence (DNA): TGTGCCAGCACTGTTAGCGGGCCCCCCCAAGAGACCCAGTACTTC.

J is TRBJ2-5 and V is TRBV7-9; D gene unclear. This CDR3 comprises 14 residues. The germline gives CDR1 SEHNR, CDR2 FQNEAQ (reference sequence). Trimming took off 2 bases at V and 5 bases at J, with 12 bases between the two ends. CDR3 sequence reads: CASSLLGLVETQYF. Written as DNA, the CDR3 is TGTGCCAGCAGCTTATTGGGCCTTGTGGAGACCCAGTACTTC.

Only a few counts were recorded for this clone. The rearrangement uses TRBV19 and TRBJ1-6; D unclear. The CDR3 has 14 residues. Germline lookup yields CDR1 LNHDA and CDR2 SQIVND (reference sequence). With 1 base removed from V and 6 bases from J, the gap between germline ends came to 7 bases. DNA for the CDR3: TGTGCCAGTAGTATAGGAGGGTTTAATTCACCCCTCCACTTT. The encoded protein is CASSIGGFNSPLHF. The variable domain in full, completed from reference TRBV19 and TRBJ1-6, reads DGGITQSPKYLFRKEGQNVTLSCEQNLNHDAMYWYRQDPGQGLRLIYYSQIVNDFQKGDIAEGYSVSREKKESFPLTVTSAQKNPTAFYLCASSIGGFNSPLHFGNGTRLTVT.

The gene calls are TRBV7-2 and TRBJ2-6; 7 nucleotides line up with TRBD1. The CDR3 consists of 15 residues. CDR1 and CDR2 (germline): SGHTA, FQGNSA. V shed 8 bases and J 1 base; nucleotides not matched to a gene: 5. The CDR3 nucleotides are TGTGCCAGCGACAGGGAAGTATCTGGGGCCAACGTCCTGACTTTC. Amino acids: CASDREVSGANVLTF.

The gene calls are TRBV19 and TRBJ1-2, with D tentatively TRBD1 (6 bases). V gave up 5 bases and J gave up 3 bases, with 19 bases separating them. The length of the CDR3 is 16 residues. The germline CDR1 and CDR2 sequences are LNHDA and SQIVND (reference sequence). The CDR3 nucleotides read TGTGCCAGTAGTTCACAAGGGACAAATCCTCACTATGGCTACACCTTC. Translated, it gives CASSSQGTNPHYGYTF.

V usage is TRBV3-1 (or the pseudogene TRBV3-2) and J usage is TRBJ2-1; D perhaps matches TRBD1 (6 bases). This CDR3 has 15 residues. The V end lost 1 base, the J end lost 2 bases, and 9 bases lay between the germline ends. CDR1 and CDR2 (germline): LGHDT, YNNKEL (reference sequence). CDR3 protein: CASSQAGTPYNEQFF. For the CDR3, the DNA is TGTGCCAGCAGCCAAGCAGGGACACCCTACAATGAGCAGTTCTTC.

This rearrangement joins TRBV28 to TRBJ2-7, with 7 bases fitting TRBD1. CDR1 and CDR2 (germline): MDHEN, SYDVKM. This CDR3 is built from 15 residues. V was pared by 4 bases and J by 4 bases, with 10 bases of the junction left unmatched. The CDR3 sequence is CASSSAGTEGYEQYF. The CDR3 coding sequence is TGTGCCAGCAGTTCTGCCGGGACAGAGGGGTACGAGCAGTACTTC.

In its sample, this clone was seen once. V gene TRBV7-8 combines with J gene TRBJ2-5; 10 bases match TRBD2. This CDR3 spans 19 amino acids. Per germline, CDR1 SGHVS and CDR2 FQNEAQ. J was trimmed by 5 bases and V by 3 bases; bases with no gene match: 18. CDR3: CASSLNRMREREGRETQYF. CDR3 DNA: TGTGCCAGCAGCTTGAACAGGATGAGGGAGCGGGAGGGCCGGGAGACCCAGTACTTC.

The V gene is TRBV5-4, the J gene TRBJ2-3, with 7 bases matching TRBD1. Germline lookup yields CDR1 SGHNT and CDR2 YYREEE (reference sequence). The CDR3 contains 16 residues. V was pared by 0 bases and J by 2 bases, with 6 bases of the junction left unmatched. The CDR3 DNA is TGTGCCAGCAGCTTGGGGGGTCAGGGGGTCACAGATACGCAGTATTTT. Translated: CASSLGGQGVTDTQYF.

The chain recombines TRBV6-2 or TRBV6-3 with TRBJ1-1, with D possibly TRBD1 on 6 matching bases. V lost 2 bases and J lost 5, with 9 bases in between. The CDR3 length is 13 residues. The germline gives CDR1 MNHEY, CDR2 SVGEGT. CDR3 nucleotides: TGTGCCAGCAGTTACAAGGGGGAAACTGAAGCTTTCTTT. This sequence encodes CASSYKGETEAFF.

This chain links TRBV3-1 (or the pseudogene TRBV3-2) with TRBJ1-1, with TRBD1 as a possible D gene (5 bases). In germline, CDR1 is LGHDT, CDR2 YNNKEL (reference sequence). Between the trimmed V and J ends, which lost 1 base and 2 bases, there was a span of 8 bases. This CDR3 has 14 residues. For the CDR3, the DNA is TGTGCCAGCAGCCAAGCAGGGACTAACACTGAAGCTTTCTTT. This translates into CASSQAGTNTEAFF.

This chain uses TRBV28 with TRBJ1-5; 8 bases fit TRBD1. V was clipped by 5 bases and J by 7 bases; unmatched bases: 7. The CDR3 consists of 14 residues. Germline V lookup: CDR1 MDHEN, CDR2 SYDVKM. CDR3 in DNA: TGTGCCAGCAGTCTAGGACAGGGTCGGCAGCCCCAGCATTTT. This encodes CASSLGQGRQPQHF.

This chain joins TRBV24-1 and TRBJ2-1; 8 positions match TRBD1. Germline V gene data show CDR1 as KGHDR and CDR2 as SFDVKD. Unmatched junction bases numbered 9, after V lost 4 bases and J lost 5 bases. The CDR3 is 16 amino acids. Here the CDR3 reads CATSEPGQGRNNEQFF. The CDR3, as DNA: TGTGCCACCAGTGAACCTGGACAGGGAAGAAACAATGAGCAGTTCTTC.

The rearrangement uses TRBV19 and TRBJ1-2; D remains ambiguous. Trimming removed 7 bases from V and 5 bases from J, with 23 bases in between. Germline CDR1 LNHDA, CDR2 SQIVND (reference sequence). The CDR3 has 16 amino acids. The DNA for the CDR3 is TGTGCCAGTAAGAGTAGCGGGCGGCTTGGGTCGTATGGCTACACCTTC. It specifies CASKSSGRLGSYGYTF.

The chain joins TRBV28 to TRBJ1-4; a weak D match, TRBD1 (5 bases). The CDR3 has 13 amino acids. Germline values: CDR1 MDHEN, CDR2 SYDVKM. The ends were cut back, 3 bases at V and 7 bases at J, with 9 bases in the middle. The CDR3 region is CASSFGQGEKLFF. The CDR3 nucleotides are TGTGCCAGCAGTTTCGGGCAGGGTGAAAAACTGTTTTTT.

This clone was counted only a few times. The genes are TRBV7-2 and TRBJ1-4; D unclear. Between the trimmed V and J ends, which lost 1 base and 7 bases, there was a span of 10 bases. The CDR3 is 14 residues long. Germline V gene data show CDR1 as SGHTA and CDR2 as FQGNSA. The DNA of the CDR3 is TGTGCCAGCAGCTTAGGTCAGGCGGGTGAAAAACTGTTTTTT. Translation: CASSLGQAGEKLFF. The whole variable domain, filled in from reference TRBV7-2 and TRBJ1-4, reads GAGVSQSPSNKVTEKGKDVELRCDPISGHTALYWYRQSLGQGLEFLIYFQGNSAPDKSGLPSDRFSAERTGGSVSTLTIQRTQQEDSAVYLCASSLGQAGEKLFFGSGTQLSVL.

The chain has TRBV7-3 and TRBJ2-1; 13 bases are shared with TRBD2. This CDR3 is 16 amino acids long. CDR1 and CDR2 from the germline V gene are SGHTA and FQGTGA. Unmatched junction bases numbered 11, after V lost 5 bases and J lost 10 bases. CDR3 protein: CASSPAGLAGREEQFF. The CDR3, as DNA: TGTGCCAGCAGCCCGGCGGGACTAGCGGGGAGAGAGGAGCAGTTCTTC.

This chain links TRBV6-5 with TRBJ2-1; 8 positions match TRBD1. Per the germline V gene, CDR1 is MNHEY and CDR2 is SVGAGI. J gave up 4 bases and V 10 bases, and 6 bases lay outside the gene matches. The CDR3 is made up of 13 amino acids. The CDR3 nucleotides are TGTGCCATAGGACAGGGTCGTTACAATGAGCAGTTCTTC. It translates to CAIGQGRYNEQFF.

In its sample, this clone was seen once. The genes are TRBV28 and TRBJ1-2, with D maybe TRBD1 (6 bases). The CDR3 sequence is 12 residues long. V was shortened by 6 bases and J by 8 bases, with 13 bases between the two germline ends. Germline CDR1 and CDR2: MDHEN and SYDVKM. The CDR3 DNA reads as TGTGCCAGCAGACCTACAGGGTTGGGCTACACCTTC. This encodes CASRPTGLGYTF.

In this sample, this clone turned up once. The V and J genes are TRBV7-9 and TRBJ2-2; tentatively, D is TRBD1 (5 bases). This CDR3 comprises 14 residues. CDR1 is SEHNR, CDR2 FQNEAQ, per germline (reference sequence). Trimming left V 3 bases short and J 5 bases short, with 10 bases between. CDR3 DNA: TGTGCCAGCAGCTTCACAGGAGCGACCGGGGAGCTGTTTTTT. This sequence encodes CASSFTGATGELFF.

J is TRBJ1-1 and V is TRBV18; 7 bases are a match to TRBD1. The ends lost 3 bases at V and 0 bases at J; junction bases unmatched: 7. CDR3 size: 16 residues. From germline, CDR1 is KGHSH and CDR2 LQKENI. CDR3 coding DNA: TGTGCCAGCTCACCCGGCGAGGGGGCGGTGAACACTGAAGCTTTCTTT. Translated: CASSPGEGAVNTEAFF.

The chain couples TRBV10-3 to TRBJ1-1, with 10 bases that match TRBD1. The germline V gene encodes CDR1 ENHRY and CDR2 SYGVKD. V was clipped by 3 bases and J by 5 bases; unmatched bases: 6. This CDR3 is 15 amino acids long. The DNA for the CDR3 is TGTGCCATCAGTGACGGGGGACAGGGGTTTACTGAAGCTTTCTTT. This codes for CAISDGGQGFTEAFF.

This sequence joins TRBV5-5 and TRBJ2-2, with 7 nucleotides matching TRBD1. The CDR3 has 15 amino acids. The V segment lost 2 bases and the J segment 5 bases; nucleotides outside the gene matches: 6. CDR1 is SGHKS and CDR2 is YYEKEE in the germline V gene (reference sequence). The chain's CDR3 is CASSFARGLTGELFF. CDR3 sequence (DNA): TGTGCCAGCAGCTTCGCAAGGGGGCTGACCGGGGAGCTGTTTTTT.

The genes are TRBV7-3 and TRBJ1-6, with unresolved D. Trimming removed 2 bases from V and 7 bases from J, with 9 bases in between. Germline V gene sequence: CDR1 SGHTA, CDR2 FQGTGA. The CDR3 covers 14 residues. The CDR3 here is CASSLGQLNSPLHF. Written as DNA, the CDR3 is TGTGCCAGCAGCTTAGGGCAGCTCAATTCACCCCTCCACTTT.

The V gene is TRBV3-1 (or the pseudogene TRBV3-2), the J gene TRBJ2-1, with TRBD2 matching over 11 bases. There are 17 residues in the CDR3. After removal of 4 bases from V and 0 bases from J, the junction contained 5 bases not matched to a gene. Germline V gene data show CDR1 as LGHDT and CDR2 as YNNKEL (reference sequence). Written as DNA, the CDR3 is TGTGCCAGCAGCCGCGGGACTAGCGGCAGCTCCTACAATGAGCAGTTCTTC. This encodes CASSRGTSGSSYNEQFF.